The source of this TCR beta chain is a study of T cell changes during pregnancy in multiple sclerosis. The data were produced by immunoSEQ multiplex PCR, yet TCRdb's version contains in-frame clones alone and is incomplete. The table has 80,000 or so clones, 92% seen once. Losses at the gene ends were 2 bases for V and 5 bases for J; bases not matched to a gene: 10. This CDR3 spans 17 amino acids. Germline V gene sequence: CDR1 SGHTA, CDR2 FQGNSA. The clonotype was recovered from a female donor with multiple sclerosis, enrolled in a pregnancy study. The sample in question was peripheral blood, obtained before pregnancy. The rearrangement links TRBV7-2 to TRBJ2-3; TRBD2 matches at 10 bases. The CDR3 DNA is TGTGCCAGCAGCTTATTCAGCGGGAGGGCCGGGGAAGATACGCAGTATTTT. Translating gives CASSLFSGRAGEDTQYF.